This T cell receptor (beta chain) was sequenced in a study of blood T cells in healthy people across ages. Overall study results and limits: Unsorted PBMC input precluded a conclusive naive versus antigen-experienced comparison.

In the case of this clonotype: No antigen is known for it. The junction departs from the called germline gene at one end, perhaps through a read error.

The germline V gene encodes CDR1 DFQATT and CDR2 SNEGSKA (reference sequence). The CDR3 has 14 amino acids. Together with a sample-barcoded 5' primer, a J-beta primer mix was included in a second PCR lasting roughly 6 to 12 cycles. TCRdb independently ran MiXCR on the 5' RACE reads; one entry per CDR3 protein. The sample gives approximately 2,000,000 distinct CDR3 sequences, about two fifths of which show up once; under 30% is in the top ten. The chain couples TRBV20-1 to TRBJ1-4; no definite D call. Material: blood. This TCR came from a human donor in good health. CDR3 loop: CSASTRGGNEKRFF. The CDR3 bases are TGCAGTGCTAGTACCCGGGGAGGGAATGAAAAACGGTTTTTT.